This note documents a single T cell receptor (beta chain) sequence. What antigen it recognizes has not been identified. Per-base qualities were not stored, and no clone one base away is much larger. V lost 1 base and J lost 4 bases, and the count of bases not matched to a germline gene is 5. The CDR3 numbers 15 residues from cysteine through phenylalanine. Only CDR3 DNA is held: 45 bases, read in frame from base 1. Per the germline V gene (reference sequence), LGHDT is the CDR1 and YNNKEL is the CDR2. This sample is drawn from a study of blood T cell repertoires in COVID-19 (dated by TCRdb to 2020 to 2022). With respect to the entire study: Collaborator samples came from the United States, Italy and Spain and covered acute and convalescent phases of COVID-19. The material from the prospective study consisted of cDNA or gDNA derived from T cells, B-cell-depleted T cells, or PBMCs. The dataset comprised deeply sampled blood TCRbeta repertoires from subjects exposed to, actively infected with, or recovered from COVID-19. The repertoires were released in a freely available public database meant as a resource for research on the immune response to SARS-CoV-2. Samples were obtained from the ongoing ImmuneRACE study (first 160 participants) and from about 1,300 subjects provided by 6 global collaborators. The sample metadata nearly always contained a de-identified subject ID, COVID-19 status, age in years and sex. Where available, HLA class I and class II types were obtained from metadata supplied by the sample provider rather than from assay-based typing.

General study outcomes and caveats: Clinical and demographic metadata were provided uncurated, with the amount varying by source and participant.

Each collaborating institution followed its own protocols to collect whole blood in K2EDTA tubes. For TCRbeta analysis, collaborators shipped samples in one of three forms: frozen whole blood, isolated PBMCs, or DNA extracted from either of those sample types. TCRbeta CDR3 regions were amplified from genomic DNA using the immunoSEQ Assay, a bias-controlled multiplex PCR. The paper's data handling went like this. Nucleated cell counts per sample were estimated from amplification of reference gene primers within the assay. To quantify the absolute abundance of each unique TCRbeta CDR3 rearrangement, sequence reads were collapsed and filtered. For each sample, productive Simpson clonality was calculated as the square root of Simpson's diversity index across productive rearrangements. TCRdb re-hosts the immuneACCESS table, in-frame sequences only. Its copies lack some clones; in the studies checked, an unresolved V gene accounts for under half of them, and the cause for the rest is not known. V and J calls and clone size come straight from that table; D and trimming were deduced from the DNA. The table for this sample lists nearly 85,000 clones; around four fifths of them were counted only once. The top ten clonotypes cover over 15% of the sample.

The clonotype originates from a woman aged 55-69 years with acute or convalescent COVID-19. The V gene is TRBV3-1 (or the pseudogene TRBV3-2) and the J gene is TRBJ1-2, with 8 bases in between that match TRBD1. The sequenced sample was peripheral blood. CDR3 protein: CASSQAGGQVYGYTF. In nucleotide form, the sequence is TGTGCCAGCAGCCAAGCTGGGGGACAGGTCTATGGCTACACCTTC.